These 29 T cell receptor beta chains came from one sample sequenced in a study of T cell clonotyping in hematopoietic cell transplantation. Using immunoSEQ multiplex PCR, the repertoire was profiled, and TCRdb retains in-frame clones only, with some absent. The sample contains roughly 27,000 clones, 84% of which appear only once. The time point denotes: recipient sample about 28 days before transplant, after cytoreduction. The sequenced sample was peripheral blood mononuclear cells, obtained before stem cell transplant. Receptors were obtained from an older woman with acute myeloid leukemia. Some clones in this sample may be carry-over from other donors' samples.

This chain joins TRBV15 and TRBJ2-7; 7 bases line up with TRBD1. From germline, CDR1 is LNHNV and CDR2 YYDKDF (reference sequence). Trimming cost V 4 bases and J 2 bases; bases outside gene matches: 11. The CDR3 length is 16 residues. The CDR3 reads CATSTPLGQTTYEQYF. The CDR3 coding sequence is TGTGCCACCAGCACCCCGCTGGGACAGACTACCTACGAGCAGTACTTC.

The chain recombines TRBV11-1 with TRBJ2-2; D unclear. Germline V CDR1 and CDR2: SGHAT, FQDESV (reference sequence). Trimming cost V 6 bases and J 0 bases, with 8 bases left between them. This CDR3 spans 14 amino acids. CDR3 residues: CASRVQPNTGELFF. For the CDR3, the DNA is TGTGCCAGCAGGGTACAGCCGAACACCGGGGAGCTGTTTTTT.

The CDR3 is CASTAGTASYEQYF. The CDR3, as DNA: TGTGCCAGTACCGCCGGGACAGCCTCCTACGAGCAGTACTTC. V is TRBV6-5 and J is TRBJ2-7; 7 nucleotides match TRBD1. V lost 9 bases to trimming and J lost 0 bases; unmatched junction nucleotides: 8. This CDR3 region has 14 residues. Germline V gene data show CDR1 as MNHEY and CDR2 as SVGAGI.

The chain uses TRBV7-3 and TRBJ2-1; 8 positions match TRBD2. Trimming cost V 5 bases and J 7 bases; bases outside gene matches: 10. This CDR3 region has 15 residues. CDR1 and CDR2 (germline): SGHTA, FQGTGA. In DNA form, the CDR3 reads TGTGCCAGCAGCCCTCCGGGACTAGGAGGGAATGAGCAGTTCTTC. This encodes CASSPPGLGGNEQFF.

The chain combines TRBV19 with TRBJ2-7; perhaps D is TRBD1 or TRBD2 (5 bases each). The germline V gene encodes CDR1 LNHDA and CDR2 SQIVND (reference sequence). The V gene lost 6 bases and the J gene lost 1 base, with 16 bases spanning the gap. This CDR3 has 15 residues. This chain's CDR3 is CASRRDDRESYEQYF. The CDR3 DNA reads as TGTGCCAGTAGGAGGGACGATAGGGAGTCCTACGAGCAGTACTTC.

The chain links TRBV7-6 to TRBJ2-2; the D call may be TRBD1 or TRBD2 (5 bases each). Germline V CDR1 and CDR2: SGHVS, FNYEAQ. This CDR3 is built from 17 residues. The V gene lost 3 bases and the J gene lost 5 bases, with 19 bases spanning the gap. CDR3 nucleotides: TGTGCCAGCAGCTTTAGGGACCCGAGAGCTGGGACCGGGGAGCTGTTTTTT. Amino acid sequence: CASSFRDPRAGTGELFF.

V is TRBV6-1 and J is TRBJ1-2; D is uncertain. CDR3 size: 15 residues. The V end was cut by 0 bases, the J end by 4 bases, with 12 bases between. Germline V gene lookup returns CDR1 MNHNS and CDR2 SASEGT. CDR3 in DNA: TGTGCCAGCAGTGAAGCGATGGGGTCCTCCTATGGCTACACCTTC. Translation gives CASSEAMGSSYGYTF.

The chain uses TRBV27 and TRBJ2-1; perhaps D is TRBD1 or TRBD2 (5 bases each). Germline V gene data show CDR1 as MNHEY and CDR2 as SMNVEV (reference sequence). The ends were cut back, 6 bases at V and 7 bases at J, with 13 bases in the middle. CDR3 length equals 13 residues. CDR3 loop: CASSPGPRNEQFF. CDR3 bases: TGTGCCAGCAGCCCGGGACCCAGAAATGAGCAGTTCTTC.

This chain joins TRBV5-4 and TRBJ2-1, with 8 nucleotides matching TRBD1. This CDR3 is 16 amino acids long. CDR1 and CDR2 from the germline V gene are SGHNT and YYREEE (reference sequence). V was pared by 4 bases and J by 1 base, with 7 bases of the junction left unmatched. For the CDR3, the DNA is TGTGCCAGCAGCCTACGTCAGGGGGCATCCTACAATGAGCAGTTCTTC. It is translated as CASSLRQGASYNEQFF.

The V and J genes are TRBV7-2 and TRBJ1-5; TRBD1 might be the D (5 bases). The CDR3 has 14 amino acids. Germline loops: CDR1 SGHTA, CDR2 FQGNSA. Trimming took 6 bases from V and 7 from J, leaving 16 bases between them. The CDR3 is CASSQDSTYQPQHF. Written as DNA, the CDR3 is TGTGCCAGCAGTCAAGACAGTACGTACCAGCCCCAGCATTTT.

This chain joins TRBV11-2 and TRBJ2-3, with D perhaps given as TRBD1 or TRBD2 (5 bases each). This CDR3 has 14 amino acids. Germline CDR1 reads SGHAT; CDR2 reads FQNNGV. V lost 5 bases, J lost 1 base, and 10 bases lay in between. The CDR3: CASSRGTRTDTQYF. The CDR3 nucleotides read TGTGCCAGCAGCCGTGGGACGCGCACAGATACGCAGTATTTT.

CDR3 sequence (DNA): TGTGCCAGCAGCTTGGAGGTACGTGAGCAGTTCTTC. This codes for CASSLEVREQFF. This chain links TRBV5-6 with TRBJ2-1, with no clear D. The length of the CDR3 is 12 residues. Germline V gives CDR1 SGHDT, CDR2 YYEEEE. The V end lost 0 bases, the J end lost 9 bases, and 7 bases lay between the germline ends.

The rearrangement uses TRBV6-6 and TRBJ2-6; tentative D call: TRBD1 (6 bases). The germline V gene encodes CDR1 MNHNY and CDR2 SVGAGI (reference sequence). This CDR3 has 15 residues. Trimming took off 8 bases at V and 0 bases at J, with 11 bases between the two ends. CDR3 residues: CASEGHYSGANVLTF. The CDR3 DNA sequence: TGTGCCAGCGAGGGACACTACTCTGGGGCCAACGTCCTGACTTTC.

The rearrangement joins TRBV7-3 to TRBJ2-1; 8 bases are shared with TRBD1. After removal of 5 bases from V and 6 bases from J, the junction contained 6 bases not matched to a gene. CDR1 is SGHTA, CDR2 FQGTGA, per germline. The CDR3 runs to 14 residues. Written as DNA, the CDR3 is TGTGCCAGCAGCCAACCTGGGACAGGCAATGAGCAGTTCTTC. Its translation is CASSQPGTGNEQFF.

This sequence joins TRBV7-8 and TRBJ2-7, with 11 positions matching TRBD2. V was clipped by 1 base and J by 5 bases; unmatched bases: 10. Germline V gene sequence: CDR1 SGHVS, CDR2 FQNEAQ. The CDR3 runs to 17 residues. The CDR3 sequence is CASSLVATSGVRHEQYF. CDR3 DNA sequence: TGTGCCAGCAGCTTAGTAGCGACTAGCGGGGTTCGCCACGAGCAGTACTTC.

CDR3 bases: TGCAGCGTTGAATCCCGACAGGCCTATGGCTACACCTTC. Residues: CSVESRQAYGYTF. The chain joins TRBV29-1 to TRBJ1-2; D perhaps matches TRBD1 (6 bases). The ends were cut back, 2 bases at V and 4 bases at J, with 11 bases in the middle. This CDR3 has 13 amino acids. In germline, CDR1 is SQVTM, CDR2 ANQGSEA.

In the case of this clone: The sample has other DNA sequences that encode this CDR3 too. This sequence joins TRBV4-3 and TRBJ2-7, with a weak D call TRBD1 (7 bases). Germline V gene sequence: CDR1 LGHNA, CDR2 YSLEER. This CDR3 is built from 15 residues. Trimming stripped 0 bases from V and 4 bases from J, with 13 bases between. CDR3 in DNA: TGCGCCAGCAGCCAAGACAGGGGGGTATTTTACGAGCAGTACTTC. Its translation is CASSQDRGVFYEQYF.

This clone showed up just a few times. This chain joins TRBV7-2 and TRBJ2-1; possibly TRBD2 for D (5 bases). The CDR3 is 12 amino acids. V lost 4 bases and J 6 bases, leaving 7 bases between the germline ends. Germline V gene sequence: CDR1 SGHTA, CDR2 FQGNSA. CDR3 loop: CASSSEGNEQFF. The DNA for the CDR3 is TGTGCCAGCAGCTCAGAGGGCAATGAGCAGTTCTTC. The full variable domain, completed using reference TRBV7-2 and TRBJ2-1, is GAGVSQSPSNKVTEKGKDVELRCDPISGHTALYWYRQSLGQGLEFLIYFQGNSAPDKSGLPSDRFSAERTGGSVSTLTIQRTQQEDSAVYLCASSSEGNEQFFGPGTRLTVL.

The rearrangement joins TRBV7-8 to TRBJ1-5; D uncertain. Germline lookup yields CDR1 SGHVS and CDR2 FQNEAQ. Trimming took off 5 bases at V and 6 bases at J, with 8 bases between the two ends. The CDR3 is 12 amino acids. CDR3 coding DNA: TGTGCCAGCAGCATGGGAGGTCAGCCCCAGCATTTT. Its protein product is CASSMGGQPQHF.

The CDR3 spells CASSPTGVNEQFF. The CDR3 DNA reads as TGTGCCAGCAGTCCGACAGGGGTAAATGAGCAGTTCTTC. This sequence joins TRBV6-5 and TRBJ2-1; 8 bases agree with TRBD1. The V segment lost 5 bases and the J segment 7 bases; nucleotides outside the gene matches: 4. There are 13 residues in the CDR3. Germline lookup yields CDR1 MNHEY and CDR2 SVGAGI.

The V and J genes are TRBV11-3 and TRBJ2-7, with D perhaps matching TRBD1 (6 bases). Germline CDR1 SGHNT, CDR2 YENEEA. The V end lost 3 bases, the J end lost 5 bases, and 11 bases lay between the germline ends. The CDR3 spans 13 residues. The CDR3 reads CASSFIQGDEQYF. The CDR3 coding sequence is TGTGCCAGCAGCTTTATACAGGGCGACGAGCAGTACTTC.

This clone appeared a single time. The V call is TRBV5-4, the J call TRBJ1-1; TRBD1 is a possible D gene (5 bases). The germline CDR1 and CDR2 sequences are SGHNT and YYREEE (reference sequence). The V end lost 3 bases, the J end lost 11 bases, and 17 bases lay between the germline ends. The CDR3 has 13 amino acids. The CDR3 nucleotides are TGTGCCAGCAGCTCGGGGGGAACACTGAGGGCTTTCTTT. This encodes CASSSGGTLRAFF.

This clone appeared a few times. The V gene is TRBV28, the J gene TRBJ1-5; D call uncertain. CDR3 size: 15 residues. The V gene lost 6 bases and the J gene lost 2 bases, with 14 bases spanning the gap. Germline V gives CDR1 MDHEN, CDR2 SYDVKM. CDR3 DNA sequence: TGTGCCAGCAGCGGGGATCTTAGGGGCAATCAGCCCCAGCATTTT. It encodes CASSGDLRGNQPQHF.

The rearrangement uses TRBV4-3 and TRBJ1-6; 7 nucleotides line up with TRBD1. In germline, CDR1 is LGHNA, CDR2 YSLEER. With 1 base clipped from V and 9 bases from J, the junction kept 6 bases outside the gene matches. This CDR3 is 15 amino acids long. Written as DNA, the CDR3 is TGCGCCAGCAGCCAAGCACTCAGGGGGGGTTCACCCCTCCACTTT. Its translation: CASSQALRGGSPLHF.

The chain employs TRBV4-1 and TRBJ1-2; 9 bases fit TRBD1. With V trimmed by 6 bases and J by 8 bases, 7 bases remained unmatched. The V gene's germline CDR1 is MGHRA and CDR2 YSYEKL. This CDR3 is built from 13 residues. CDR3 sequence reads: CASRRTGGGGYTF. CDR3 in DNA: TGCGCCAGCAGACGAACAGGGGGCGGCGGCTACACCTTC.

This rearrangement joins TRBV9 to TRBJ2-2; TRBD1 aligns across 7 bases. Trimming at V came to 3 bases and at J to 7 bases, leaving 3 bases not matched to a gene. CDR1 is SGDLS, CDR2 YYNGEE, per germline. This CDR3 region has 13 residues. Here the CDR3 DNA reads TGTGCCAGCAGCGGCAGGGGGATCGGGGAGCTGTTTTTT. Protein product: CASSGRGIGELFF. Based on the CDR3 plus reference TRBV9 and TRBJ2-2, the full variable domain is DSGVTQTPKHLITATGQRVTLRCSPRSGDLSVYWYQQSLDQGLQFLIQYYNGEERAKGNILERFSAQQFPDLHSELNLSSLELGDSALYFCASSGRGIGELFFGEGSRLTVL.

The chain links TRBV28 to TRBJ1-2; D call uncertain. The V gene's germline CDR1 is MDHEN and CDR2 SYDVKM. Trimming cost V 6 bases and J 3 bases, with 11 bases left between them. CDR3 size: 13 residues. The CDR3 loop is CASSITGDYGYTF. CDR3 in DNA: TGTGCCAGCAGCATAACTGGAGACTATGGCTACACCTTC.

The chain joins TRBV5-4 to TRBJ2-6; 8 nucleotides match TRBD1. Trimming took 3 bases from V and 0 from J; bases not matched to a gene: 5. CDR3 length equals 17 residues. Germline CDR1 reads SGHNT; CDR2 reads YYREEE (reference sequence). The CDR3 coding sequence is TGTGCCAGCAGCTCAGGACAGGGCTACTCTGGGGCCAACGTCCTGACTTTC. Protein sequence: CASSSGQGYSGANVLTF. Combining the CDR3 with reference TRBV5-4 and TRBJ2-6 gives the whole variable domain ETGVTQSPTHLIKTRGQQVTLRCSSQSGHNTVSWYQQALGQGPQFIFQYYREEENGRGNFPPRFSGLQFPNYSSELNVNALELDDSALYLCASSSGQGYSGANVLTFGAGSRLTVL.

CDR3 loop: CSVIEGSGGLYNEQFF. In DNA form, the CDR3 reads TGCAGCGTAATAGAGGGTAGCGGGGGCCTATACAATGAGCAGTTCTTC. The chain joins TRBV29-1 to TRBJ2-1; 9 nucleotides match TRBD2. Germline V gene lookup returns CDR1 SQVTM and CDR2 ANQGSEA. The length of the CDR3 is 16 residues. The junction had 13 bases not matched to a gene; V was cut back by 6 bases and J by 4 bases.